The T cell receptor beta chain described here comes from a study of metastatic and nonmetastatic thyroid tumors. Looking at the study overall: Repertoire comparison spanned blood and tumor or nodule tissue of malignant and benign thyroid patients. General study points: It was reported that TCR beta diversity was significantly higher in malignant thyroid tumors than benign nodules, in blood and tumor.

The authors' processing: In papillary thyroid cancer, a distant-metastasis classifier was built using CDR3 differences across clinicopathological groups. TCRdb re-clonotyped the PCR reads via MiXCR. The V and J calls here are based on TCRdb, not the publication. The data hold some 15,000 clones, with around 3.6% observed a single time. With regard to this clone: What it recognizes is unknown.

Patients were all untreated before their thyroid surgery. V gave up 6 bases and J gave up 5 bases, with 10 bases separating them. Germline CDR1 is MDHEN and CDR2 is SYDVKM. CDR3 length: 12 residues. The J gene is TRBJ1-2, the V gene TRBV28; D gene uncertain. The sequence was collected from a female donor with papillary thyroid cancer or a benign thyroid nodule (not recorded which). Some clones in this sample may be carry-over from other donors' samples. Sequencing used tumor tissue. The CDR3 nucleotides read TGTGCCAGCAGACGAGAACGGTATGGCTACACCTTC. Translating gives CASRRERYGYTF.